Included here is one TCR beta chain sequence, with context. Amplification used 60 Vbeta primers and 13 Jbeta primers. Assay used: immunoSEQ multiplex PCR; TCRdb lists only in-frame clones, some missing. The data show a few hundred thousand clones, with about four fifths seen just once and approximately 2% held by the top ten. This sample stems from a study of cytomegalovirus exposure and HLA in healthy donors. This clonotype was sampled from a woman in her thirties or forties in good health and CMV-seropositive. The specimen was PBMCs.

The CDR3 bases are TGTGCCAGCTCACTAGCGGGAGGGGGTAGACTACCCCTCTACAATGAGCAGTTCTTC. Its translation is CASSLAGGGRLPLYNEQFF. J is TRBJ2-1 and V is TRBV18; 11 bases map to TRBD2. V shed 4 bases, J shed 3 bases, and the junction held 14 bases outside the gene matches. This CDR3 is 19 amino acids long. The V gene's germline CDR1 is KGHSH and CDR2 LQKENI.